A selection of T cell receptor beta chains follows, all from one sample in a study of cytomegalovirus exposure and HLA in healthy donors. Profiled with immunoSEQ multiplex PCR; TCRdb holds only in-frame clones, not every one. The sample shows roughly 76,000 clones, roughly 85% of them seen only once. Sequenced: PBMCs. These receptors all stem from a young man in good health and CMV-seronegative. CDR3s include the opening cysteine and the closing phenylalanine or tryptophan. Each record gives: V gene, clone size, D gene, J gene, CDR3 length, CDR3 protein, CDR3 DNA. A D gene is named only where the DNA matches it firmly. Expanded clones are given a class, and other clones once, few, many or no size at all.

v_gene: TRBV7-9
abundance: .
d_gene: .
j_gene: TRBJ1-2
len: 13
CDR3aa: CASSLMTDYGYTF
CDR3nt: TGTGCCAGCAGCTTAATGACAGACTATGGCTACACCTTC

v_gene: TRBV7-8
abundance: .
d_gene: TRBD2
j_gene: TRBJ2-2
len: 17
CDR3aa: CASSLGRLAGVTGELFF
CDR3nt: TGTGCCAGCAGCCTCGGGAGGCTAGCGGGTGTCACCGGGGAGCTGTTTTTT

v_gene: TRBV7-9
abundance: .
d_gene: .
j_gene: TRBJ2-2
len: 14
CDR3aa: CASSPPGLTGELFF
CDR3nt: TGTGCCAGCAGCCCTCCAGGGCTCACCGGGGAGCTGTTTTTT

v_gene: TRBV7-2
abundance: once
d_gene: .
j_gene: TRBJ2-1
len: 13
CDR3aa: CASSLERGNEQFF
CDR3nt: TGTGCCAGCAGCTTAGAGCGTGGGAATGAGCAGTTCTTC

v_gene: TRBV25-1
abundance: .
d_gene: .
j_gene: TRBJ2-7
len: 11
CDR3aa: CASSGGYEQYF
CDR3nt: TGTGCCAGCAGTGGAGGGTACGAGCAGTACTTC

v_gene: TRBV19
abundance: .
d_gene: .
j_gene: TRBJ2-1
len: 16
CDR3aa: CASSIGRTGTYNEQFF
CDR3nt: TGTGCCAGTAGTATAGGGAGGACGGGGACCTACAATGAGCAGTTCTTC

v_gene: TRBV10-3
abundance: .
d_gene: .
j_gene: TRBJ1-1
len: 15
CDR3aa: CAIRGRQATNTEAFF
CDR3nt: TGTGCCATCAGAGGGCGACAGGCTACGAACACTGAAGCTTTCTTT

v_gene: TRBV7-9
abundance: .
d_gene: TRBD2
j_gene: TRBJ2-1
len: 17
CDR3aa: CASELAGGQRPYNEQFF
CDR3nt: TGTGCCAGCGAGCTAGCGGGAGGGCAGAGACCGTACAATGAGCAGTTCTTC

v_gene: TRBV4-3
abundance: .
d_gene: TRBD2
j_gene: TRBJ2-1
len: 14
CDR3aa: CASSPRLAGDEQFF
CDR3nt: TGCGCCAGCAGCCCCCGACTAGCGGGAGATGAGCAGTTCTTC

v_gene: TRBV27
abundance: .
d_gene: .
j_gene: TRBJ2-2
len: 15
CDR3aa: CASSLSQGGERELFF
CDR3nt: TGTGCCAGCAGTTTATCACAGGGAGGGGAGCGGGAGCTGTTTTTT

v_gene: TRBV10-2
abundance: .
d_gene: .
j_gene: TRBJ1-2
len: 13
CDR3aa: CASSGPVLYGYTF
CDR3nt: TGCGCCAGCAGTGGCCCTGTACTCTATGGCTACACCTTC

v_gene: TRBV7-2
abundance: .
d_gene: .
j_gene: TRBJ1-2
len: 12
CDR3aa: CASSDTGYGYTF
CDR3nt: TGTGCCAGCAGCGATACAGGATACGGCTACACCTTC

v_gene: TRBV27
abundance: .
d_gene: .
j_gene: TRBJ2-7
len: 17
CDR3aa: CASSWTGGESRTYEQYF
CDR3nt: TGTGCCAGCAGTTGGACGGGCGGGGAAAGCCGAACCTACGAGCAGTACTTC

v_gene: TRBV29-1
abundance: .
d_gene: .
j_gene: TRBJ1-1
len: 15
CDR3aa: CSVRLLAGDSSGAFF
CDR3nt: TGCAGCGTTCGGTTGCTGGCGGGGGATTCTAGTGGAGCTTTCTTT

v_gene: TRBV2
abundance: .
d_gene: TRBD2
j_gene: TRBJ2-7
len: 12
CDR3aa: CASFGGSYEQYF
CDR3nt: TGTGCCAGTTTCGGGGGGTCCTACGAGCAGTACTTC

v_gene: TRBV6-5
abundance: once
d_gene: TRBD2
j_gene: TRBJ2-1
len: 14
CDR3aa: CASSYGLAGVRQFF
CDR3nt: TGTGCCAGCAGTTATGGTCTAGCGGGAGTAAGGCAGTTCTTC

v_gene: TRBV27
abundance: .
d_gene: .
j_gene: TRBJ1-1
len: 14
CDR3aa: CASSLSFRSTEAFF
CDR3nt: TGTGCCAGCAGTTTATCGTTCCGGAGCACTGAAGCTTTCTTT

v_gene: TRBV28
abundance: .
d_gene: .
j_gene: TRBJ2-3
len: 15
CDR3aa: CASSSHGQATDTQYF
CDR3nt: TGTGCCAGCAGTTCCCACGGACAAGCCACAGATACGCAGTATTTT

v_gene: TRBV19
abundance: .
d_gene: .
j_gene: TRBJ2-7
len: 12
CDR3aa: CASSAFGGEQYF
CDR3nt: TGTGCCAGTAGTGCCTTCGGGGGCGAGCAGTACTTC

v_gene: TRBV7-2
abundance: .
d_gene: .
j_gene: TRBJ2-1
len: 15
CDR3aa: CASSSRQGYYNEQFF
CDR3nt: TGTGCCAGCAGCTCCCGGCAGGGGTACTACAATGAGCAGTTCTTC

v_gene: TRBV27
abundance: .
d_gene: TRBD1
j_gene: TRBJ1-6
len: 15
CDR3aa: CASGTGGLYNSPLHF
CDR3nt: TGTGCCTCCGGGACAGGGGGCCTCTATAATTCACCCCTCCACTTT

v_gene: TRBV18
abundance: .
d_gene: .
j_gene: TRBJ1-2
len: 14
CDR3aa: CASSSGERDYGYPF
CDR3nt: TGTGCCAGCTCCTCGGGGGAAAGAGACTATGGCTACCCCTTC

v_gene: TRBV6-5
abundance: few
d_gene: TRBD1
j_gene: TRBJ2-1
len: 12
CDR3aa: CASSWDRDEQFF
CDR3nt: TGTGCCAGCAGTTGGGACAGGGATGAGCAGTTCTTC

v_gene: TRBV2
abundance: .
d_gene: .
j_gene: TRBJ2-2
len: 11
CDR3aa: CASSGTGELFF
CDR3nt: TGTGCCAGCAGTGGGACAGGGGAGCTGTTTTTT

v_gene: TRBV14
abundance: once
d_gene: .
j_gene: TRBJ2-3
len: 13
CDR3aa: CASSIGATDTQYF
CDR3nt: TGTGCCAGTAGTATAGGGGCGACAGATACGCAGTATTTT

v_gene: TRBV6-5
abundance: few
d_gene: TRBD2
j_gene: TRBJ2-7
len: 15
CDR3aa: CASSLTSGLLYEQYF
CDR3nt: TGTGCCAGCAGTCTCACTAGCGGTCTCCTTTACGAGCAGTACTTC

v_gene: TRBV2
abundance: .
d_gene: .
j_gene: TRBJ1-1
len: 15
CDR3aa: CASSDGERMNTEAFF
CDR3nt: TGTGCCAGCAGTGATGGGGAGAGGATGAACACTGAAGCTTTCTTT

v_gene: TRBV5-4
abundance: .
d_gene: TRBD1
j_gene: TRBJ1-1
len: 13
CDR3aa: CASKRGLDTEAFF
CDR3nt: TGTGCCAGCAAGAGGGGGCTGGACACTGAAGCTTTCTTT

v_gene: TRBV7-9
abundance: .
d_gene: TRBD1
j_gene: TRBJ1-1
len: 13
CDR3aa: CSSSPPLGGEAFF
CDR3nt: TGTTCCAGCAGCCCGCCCCTAGGGGGCGAAGCTTTCTTT

v_gene: TRBV6-6
abundance: .
d_gene: .
j_gene: TRBJ2-5
len: 13
CDR3aa: CASRSHVGETQYF
CDR3nt: TGTGCCAGCAGGTCGCATGTCGGGGAGACCCAGTACTTC

v_gene: TRBV29-1
abundance: .
d_gene: .
j_gene: TRBJ1-1
len: 12
CDR3aa: CSVAGGGVEAFF
CDR3nt: TGCAGCGTTGCGGGGGGCGGGGTTGAAGCTTTCTTT

v_gene: TRBV7-8
abundance: .
d_gene: TRBD1
j_gene: TRBJ1-1
len: 13
CDR3aa: CASSLARTGEAFF
CDR3nt: TGTGCCAGCAGCTTAGCCCGGACAGGTGAAGCTTTCTTT

v_gene: TRBV7-8
abundance: .
d_gene: TRBD1
j_gene: TRBJ1-3
len: 18
CDR3aa: CASSFRDRVSFPGNTIYF
CDR3nt: TGTGCCAGCAGCTTCCGGGACAGGGTGTCGTTTCCTGGAAACACCATATATTTT

v_gene: TRBV9
abundance: .
d_gene: TRBD2
j_gene: TRBJ2-7
len: 16
CDR3aa: CASSPGLAGAIYEQYF
CDR3nt: TGTGCCAGCAGCCCAGGGCTAGCGGGCGCAATTTACGAGCAGTACTTC

v_gene: TRBV25-1
abundance: .
d_gene: .
j_gene: TRBJ1-2
len: 13
CDR3aa: CASSLQDLRGYTF
CDR3nt: TGTGCCAGCAGTCTACAGGACCTAAGGGGCTACACCTTC

v_gene: TRBV6-5
abundance: .
d_gene: TRBD1
j_gene: TRBJ1-1
len: 14
CDR3aa: CASSYDDRVGEAFF
CDR3nt: TGTGCCAGCAGTTACGACGACAGGGTTGGTGAAGCTTTCTTT

v_gene: TRBV6-6
abundance: .
d_gene: .
j_gene: TRBJ2-2
len: 14
CDR3aa: CASSYDSRTGELFF
CDR3nt: TGTGCCAGCAGTTACGACTCACGCACCGGGGAGCTGTTTTTT

v_gene: TRBV18
abundance: few
d_gene: .
j_gene: TRBJ2-1
len: 12
CDR3aa: CASSPFINEQFF
CDR3nt: TGTGCCAGCTCACCTTTTATCAATGAGCAGTTCTTC

v_gene: TRBV2
abundance: .
d_gene: .
j_gene: TRBJ1-5
len: 15
CDR3aa: CASSDSSTKDQPQHF
CDR3nt: TGTGCCAGCAGTGACAGCAGTACTAAGGATCAGCCCCAGCATTTT

v_gene: TRBV4-1
abundance: .
d_gene: .
j_gene: TRBJ1-5
len: 15
CDR3aa: CASSQPGTYNQPQHF
CDR3nt: TGCGCCAGCAGCCAACCGGGTACGTACAATCAGCCCCAGCATTTT

v_gene: TRBV5-1
abundance: .
d_gene: TRBD2
j_gene: TRBJ2-7
len: 15
CDR3aa: CASSSTTSGRGEQYF
CDR3nt: TGCGCCAGCAGCTCCACGACTAGCGGGAGAGGCGAGCAGTACTTC

v_gene: TRBV4-3
abundance: .
d_gene: TRBD2
j_gene: TRBJ2-1
len: 16
CDR3aa: CASSQAPQGGVNEQFF
CDR3nt: TGCGCCAGCAGCCAAGCCCCCCAGGGAGGGGTCAATGAGCAGTTCTTC

v_gene: TRBV18
abundance: .
d_gene: .
j_gene: TRBJ2-1
len: 15
CDR3aa: CASSPRGLRGSGQFF
CDR3nt: TGTGCCAGCTCACCAAGGGGACTGCGAGGCTCTGGACAGTTCTTC

v_gene: TRBV19
abundance: .
d_gene: TRBD2
j_gene: TRBJ2-1
len: 15
CDR3aa: CASSMVSGVGNEQFF
CDR3nt: TGTGCCAGTAGTATGGTTAGCGGGGTTGGCAATGAGCAGTTCTTC